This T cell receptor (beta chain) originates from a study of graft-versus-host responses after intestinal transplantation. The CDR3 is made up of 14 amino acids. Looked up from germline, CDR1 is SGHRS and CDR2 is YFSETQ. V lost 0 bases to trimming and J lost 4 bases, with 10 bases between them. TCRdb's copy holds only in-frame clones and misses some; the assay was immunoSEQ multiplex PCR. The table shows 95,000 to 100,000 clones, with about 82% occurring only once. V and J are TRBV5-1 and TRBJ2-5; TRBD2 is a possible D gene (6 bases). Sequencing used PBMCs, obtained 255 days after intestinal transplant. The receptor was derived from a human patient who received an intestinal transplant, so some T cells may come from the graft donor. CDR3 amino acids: CASSLAPGGETQYF. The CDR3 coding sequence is TGCGCCAGCAGCTTGGCCCCCGGGGGAGAGACCCAGTACTTC.